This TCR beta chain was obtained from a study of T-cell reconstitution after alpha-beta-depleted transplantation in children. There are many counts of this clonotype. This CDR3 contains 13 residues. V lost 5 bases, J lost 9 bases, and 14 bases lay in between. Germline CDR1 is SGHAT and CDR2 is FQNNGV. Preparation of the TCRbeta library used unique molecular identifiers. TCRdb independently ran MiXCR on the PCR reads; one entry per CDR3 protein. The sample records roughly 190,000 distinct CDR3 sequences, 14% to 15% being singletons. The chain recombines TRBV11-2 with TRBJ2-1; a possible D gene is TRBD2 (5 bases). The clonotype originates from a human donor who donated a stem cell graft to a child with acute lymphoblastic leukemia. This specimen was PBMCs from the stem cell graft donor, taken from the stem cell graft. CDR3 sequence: CASSAGLVGEQFF. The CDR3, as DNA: TGTGCCAGCAGCGCAGGACTCGTAGGTGAGCAGTTCTTC.